Shown below are 9 T cell receptor beta chains from a single sample sequenced in a study of breast tumors, draining lymph nodes, adjacent tissues (dated by TCRdb to the mid-2010s). The library was prepared using multiplex PCR. The instrument was an Illumina HiSeq 2000. TCRdb redid the processing of the public reads, applying fastp at Q25 and MiXCR, and retained in-frame beta chains. Each entry merges the rows of one CDR3 protein and shows their most common DNA and genes. In all, the sample holds 30,000 to 40,000 distinct CDR3 sequences, and roughly two thirds of those were seen once. The ten largest clonotypes hold about a sixth of the sample. The source material was breast tumor tissue. These receptors all stem from a female donor with breast cancer. Some clones in this sample may be carry-over from other donors' samples.

The V and J genes are TRBV6-6 and TRBJ1-5; D perhaps matches TRBD1 (5 bases). V lost 6 bases, J lost 4 bases, and 16 bases lay in between. CDR1 is MNHNY and CDR2 is SVGAGI in the germline V gene (reference sequence). This CDR3 is built from 15 residues. CDR3 region: CASSPLRDGNQPQHF. CDR3 coding DNA: TGTGCCAGCAGCCCCCTCCGGGACGGTAATCAGCCCCAGCATTTT.

The rearrangement links TRBV25-1 to TRBJ1-2; a possible D gene is TRBD1 (5 bases). CDR1 is MGHDK, CDR2 SYGVNS, per germline. The CDR3 consists of 15 residues. Trimming shortened V by 0 bases and J by 4 bases, and 12 bases separated the two germline ends. CDR3 bases: TGTGCCAGCAGTGAATACCGTGGGGGGATCTATGGCTACACCTTC. Amino acid sequence: CASSEYRGGIYGYTF.

By share of the sample, this clonotype is medium-sized (0.01 to 0.1%). This chain links TRBV20-1 with TRBJ1-6, with a weak D call TRBD1 (6 bases). The V and J ends lost 4 bases and 4 bases respectively, with 14 bases between them. This CDR3 has 15 amino acids. Germline lookup yields CDR1 DFQATT and CDR2 SNEGSKA (reference sequence). Here the CDR3 reads CSATEGGMYNSPLHF. CDR3 in DNA: TGCAGTGCTACGGAGGGGGGCATGTATAATTCACCCCTCCACTTT.

The V and J genes are TRBV7-2 and TRBJ2-2; D remains ambiguous. The V gene lost 9 bases and the J gene lost 2 bases, with 16 bases spanning the gap. Germline CDR1 SGHTA, CDR2 FQGNSA. The CDR3 has 15 residues. CDR3 protein: CASNRGPRNTGELFF. The CDR3 DNA reads as TGTGCCAGTAACAGAGGTCCCCGAAACACCGGGGAGCTGTTTTTT.

This clonotype turned up a few times. The V call is TRBV6-1, the J call TRBJ1-2; a weak D match, TRBD1 (6 bases). Germline V lookup: CDR1 MNHNS, CDR2 SASEGT. CDR3 length: 16 residues. The V gene lost 1 base and the J gene lost 4 bases, with 16 bases spanning the gap. The DNA for the CDR3 is TGTGCCAGCAGTGAAGATACAGGGTACCGCGCCTATGGCTACACCTTC. It encodes CASSEDTGYRAYGYTF.

This clonotype has just a few counts. The junction shows a germline mismatch at one end, possibly a read error. This chain joins TRBV7-7 and TRBJ2-7; 9 bases match TRBD1. Germline CDR1 SSHAT, CDR2 FNYEAQ (reference sequence). The CDR3 length is 13 residues. The CDR3 sequence: CASSPDRGHEQYF. In DNA, the CDR3 is TGTGCTAGCAGCCCGGACAGGGGCCACGAGCAGTACTTC.

This clonotype came up once. The chain has TRBV7-2 and TRBJ2-1; TRBD2 agrees at 7 bases. In germline, CDR1 is SGHTA, CDR2 FQGNSA. The CDR3 runs 14 residues. The ends lost 1 base at V and 9 bases at J; junction bases unmatched: 6. The DNA of the CDR3 is TGTGCCAGCAGCTTAGTACTGGGAGGGACTGAGCAGTTCTTC. This gives the protein CASSLVLGGTEQFF.

The rearrangement links TRBV20-1 to TRBJ1-4; D unresolved. V lost 1 base, J lost 4 bases, and 37 bases lay in between. The CDR3 is 23 residues long. Germline-derived CDR1 and CDR2 are DFQATT and SNEGSKA (reference sequence). The CDR3 loop is CSARGTIMLRGSGPTHNNEKLFF. CDR3 nucleotides: TGCAGTGCTAGAGGTACGATAATGTTAAGAGGCTCAGGCCCAACACATAATAATGAAAAACTGTTTTTT.

In this sample, this clonotype turned up once. This sequence joins TRBV10-3 and TRBJ2-2; D remains ambiguous. The CDR3 is 13 amino acids. Germline CDR1 is ENHRY and CDR2 is SYGVKD. Trimming cost V 3 bases and J 3 bases, with 5 bases left between them. The CDR3 loop reads CAISDPDTGELFF. As DNA, the CDR3 is TGTGCCATCAGTGACCCTGACACCGGGGAGCTGTTTTTT.